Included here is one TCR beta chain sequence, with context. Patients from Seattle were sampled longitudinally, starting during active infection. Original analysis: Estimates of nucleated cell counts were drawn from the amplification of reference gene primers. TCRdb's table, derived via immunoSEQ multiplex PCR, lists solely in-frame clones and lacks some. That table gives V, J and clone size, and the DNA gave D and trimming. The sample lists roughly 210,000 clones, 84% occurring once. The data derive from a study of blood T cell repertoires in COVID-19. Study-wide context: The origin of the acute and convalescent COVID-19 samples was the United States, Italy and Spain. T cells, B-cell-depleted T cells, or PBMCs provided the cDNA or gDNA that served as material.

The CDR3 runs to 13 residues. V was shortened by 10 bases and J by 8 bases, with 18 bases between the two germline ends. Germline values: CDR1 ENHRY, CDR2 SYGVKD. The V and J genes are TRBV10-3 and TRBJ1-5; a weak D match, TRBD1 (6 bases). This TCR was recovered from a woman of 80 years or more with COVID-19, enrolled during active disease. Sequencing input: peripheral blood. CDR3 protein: CATKGGAREPQHF. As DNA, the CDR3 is TGTGCCACCAAAGGGGGGGCTAGGGAGCCCCAGCATTTT.